This T cell receptor (beta chain) comes out of a study of cytomegalovirus exposure and HLA in healthy donors. The study, taken as a whole, reports: Based on reports, TCR beta sequences accurately predicted HLA-A and HLA-B alleles for most subjects. The classifier, whose performance was assessed in both the original and validation cohorts, reportedly diagnosed cytomegalovirus status with high specificity and sensitivity. Beyond CMV serostatus, there was no information to go on about immune exposure.

Both 60 Vbeta primers and 13 Jbeta primers went into the PCR. TCRdb keeps only in-frame clones here, not all; method: immunoSEQ multiplex PCR. The sample contains approximately 170,000 clones, approximately 80% of which appear only once. With respect to this clone: The target antigen is unknown.

The junction had 7 bases not matched to a gene; V was cut back by 5 bases and J by 5 bases. The CDR3 totals 15 residues. Looked up from germline, CDR1 is MNHEY and CDR2 is SVGAGI. The rearrangement links TRBV6-5 to TRBJ2-2, with 8 positions matching TRBD1. The TCR comes from a male donor in good health and CMV-seronegative. The sequenced sample consisted of PBMCs. Written as DNA, the CDR3 is TGTGCCAGCAGTAACCGACAGGGGTGGACCGGGGAGCTGTTTTTT. Amino acids: CASSNRQGWTGELFF.